This TCR beta chain was observed in a study of blood T cell repertoires in COVID-19. Trimming removed 0 bases from V and 3 bases from J; junction bases left unmatched: 3. In germline, CDR1 is LGHNA, CDR2 YNFKEQ. The CDR3 spans 17 residues. As processed by the authors: For nucleated cells, counts were estimated from reference gene primer amplification. Assay: immunoSEQ multiplex PCR; the TCRdb copy retains only in-frame clones and omits some. That table gives V, J and clone size, and the DNA gave D and trimming. The sample lists some 110,000 clones, 80% occurring once. The genes are TRBV4-2 and TRBJ2-1; TRBD2 aligns across 12 bases. The sequence came from a man in his 60s with active or convalescent COVID-19. The sequenced material came from peripheral blood. The CDR3 loop is CASSQETSGSIYNEQFF. CDR3 coding DNA: TGTGCCAGCAGCCAAGAGACTAGCGGGAGTATCTACAATGAGCAGTTCTTC.